Listed below are T cell receptor beta chains from one sample, sequenced in a study of blood T cell repertoires in COVID-19. The method was immunoSEQ multiplex PCR; TCRdb's version includes in-frame clones alone and lacks a portion of them. The sample consists of around 140,000 clones, 80% of them appearing once. Sequences were obtained from peripheral blood. These receptors all stem from a man aged 65-85 years who had recovered from COVID-19. CDR3s include the opening cysteine and the closing phenylalanine or tryptophan. The order of the fields is V gene, J gene, D gene, CDR3 length, CDR3 protein. A D gene is named only where the DNA matches it firmly.

>TRBV18|TRBJ1-2|TRBD1|14
CASSAGQGSYGYTF
>TRBV27|TRBJ2-1|TRBD2|16
CASSPGTSGSFVEQFF
>TRBV28|TRBJ2-7|-|14
CASSFYLSSYEQYF
>TRBV6-2/TRBV6-3|TRBJ1-5|-|13
CASSPRGGTPQHF
>TRBV7-9|TRBJ2-5|-|14
CASSLVGARETQYF
>TRBV10-2|TRBJ2-1|-|16
CASTEGQILVLHEQFF
>TRBV19|TRBJ2-1|-|16
CASSNPSAEPNNEQFF
>TRBV15|TRBJ2-2|TRBD2|16
CATSRYSGNLPGELFF
>TRBV7-2|TRBJ2-1|-|15
CASSLSGSSYNEQFF
>TRBV14|TRBJ1-3|TRBD1|15
CASSPGQSSGRTIYF
>TRBV5-1|TRBJ1-2|TRBD1|12
CASRGQGYGYTF
>TRBV10-3|TRBJ2-7|TRBD2|16
CAVATGTSGGTYEQYF